This is a list of T cell receptor beta chains from one sample in a study of blood T cell repertoires in COVID-19. Libraries were prepared by immunoSEQ multiplex PCR; TCRdb keeps only in-frame clonotypes and omits some of them. The table records 120,000 to 150,000 clones, 80% to 90% of them present only once. The material sequenced was peripheral blood. All receptors derive from a woman aged 60 to 75 with COVID-19, enrolled during active disease. CDR3s include the opening cysteine and the closing phenylalanine or tryptophan. The D gene is left open where the match is weak. Only some rows state a clone size, as once, few, many or a class for expanded clones.

cdr3_aa,cdr3_nt,j_call,d_call,v_call,clone_size,cdr3_length
CASSLDSGGDYGYTF,TGTGCCAGCAGCTTAGACTCAGGAGGTGACTATGGCTACACCTTC,TRBJ1-2,.,TRBV7-2,.,15
CASSADRELWPQHF,TGTGCCAGCAGCGCGGACAGGGAGTTATGGCCCCAGCATTTT,TRBJ1-5,TRBD1,TRBV2,.,14
CASSISASVEQYF,TGTGCCAGCAGCATCTCAGCGTCCGTCGAGCAGTACTTC,TRBJ2-7,.,TRBV5-4,once,13
CASSYDPAANEQFF,TGTGCCAGCAGTTACGATCCAGCGGCCAATGAGCAGTTCTTC,TRBJ2-1,.,TRBV6-2/TRBV6-3,.,14
CASSWSTGGTEAFF,TGTGCCAGTAGTTGGTCCACAGGGGGCACTGAAGCTTTCTTT,TRBJ1-1,TRBD1,TRBV19,.,14
CASSLVAGEATDTQYF,TGCGCCAGCAGCTTGGTGGCGGGGGAGGCCACAGATACGCAGTATTTT,TRBJ2-3,TRBD2,TRBV5-1,few,16
CASSYETNPNTEAFF,TGTGCCAGCAGTTACGAGACAAATCCGAACACTGAAGCTTTCTTT,TRBJ1-1,.,TRBV6-5,.,15
CASSQLGESAYEQYF,TGTGCCAGCAGCCAATTGGGAGAGTCGGCCTACGAGCAGTACTTC,TRBJ2-7,.,TRBV7-2,.,15
CASNSGQGTNYNEQFF,TGTGCCAGCAATTCTGGACAGGGGACAAACTACAATGAGCAGTTCTTC,TRBJ2-1,TRBD1,TRBV2,.,16
CASSLGTVNQPQHF,TGCGCCAGCAGCCTCGGGACAGTCAATCAGCCCCAGCATTTT,TRBJ1-5,TRBD1,TRBV4-3,.,14
CASSTPYNRGGTDTQYF,TGTGCCAGTAGTACCCCTTATAACAGGGGTGGCACAGATACGCAGTATTTT,TRBJ2-3,TRBD1,TRBV19,.,17
CASSYSVAGKYEQYF,TGTGCCAGCAGTTACTCGGTGGCAGGGAAGTACGAGCAGTACTTC,TRBJ2-7,.,TRBV6-5,.,15
CASSKHPPVSEGGGNEKLFF,TGTGCCAGCAGCAAGCACCCTCCCGTGTCCGAGGGGGGGGGTAATGAAAAACTGTTTTTT,TRBJ1-4,.,TRBV21-1,.,20
CSVGTRLRTDTQYF,TGCAGCGTTGGGACACGACTCCGCACAGATACGCAGTATTTT,TRBJ2-3,.,TRBV29-1,.,14
CASSYPGPGTGGEQYF,TGTGCCAGCAGTTACCCGGGTCCCGGGACAGGGGGCGAGCAGTACTTC,TRBJ2-7,TRBD1,TRBV6-5,.,16
CASSFGTGARIDTQYF,TGCGCCAGCAGCTTCGGGACAGGGGCCCGGATAGATACGCAGTATTTT,TRBJ2-3,TRBD1,TRBV5-1,.,16
CASSGPTYRPNYGYTF,TGTGCCAGTAGTGGGCCCACCTACAGACCAAACTATGGCTACACCTTC,TRBJ1-2,.,TRBV19,.,16
CASSPNRAPRGEQFF,TGTGCCAGCAGCCCCAACCGGGCACCTAGGGGTGAGCAGTTCTTC,TRBJ2-1,.,TRBV4-2,.,15
CASSFYTRTSSSGNQYF,TGTGCCAGCAGCTTCTACACTAGGACGTCCTCCTCGGGGAACCAGTACTTC,TRBJ2-5,.,TRBV7-8,.,17
CASSTGQGALNGNTIYF,TGTGCCAGCTCCACTGGACAGGGGGCATTGAATGGAAACACCATATATTTT,TRBJ1-3,TRBD1,TRBV18,.,17
CASSVGTGGTNTGELFF,TGTGCCAGCAGCGTAGGTACCGGAGGGACGAACACCGGGGAGCTGTTTTTT,TRBJ2-2,.,TRBV9,.,17
CASSLGANTEAFF,TGTGCCAGCAGCTTAGGAGCGAACACTGAAGCTTTCTTT,TRBJ1-1,.,TRBV7-9,.,13
CASSLIQVSHGYTF,TGTGCCAGCAGCTTGATACAGGTATCCCATGGCTACACCTTC,TRBJ1-2,.,TRBV7-9,.,14
CASSFGTEDGYTF,TGTGCCAGCAGCTTCGGGACAGAAGATGGCTACACCTTC,TRBJ1-2,TRBD1,TRBV7-9,.,13
CASSRAGTGGRPQHF,TGTGCCAGTAGTAGAGCCGGGACAGGGGGTCGGCCCCAGCATTTT,TRBJ1-5,TRBD1,TRBV19,.,15
CASSQDRRGWEQYF,TGCGCCAGCAGCCAAGATCGGCGGGGTTGGGAGCAGTACTTC,TRBJ2-7,.,TRBV4-1,.,14